The source of this T cell receptor (beta chain) is a study of blood T cells in healthy people across ages. It was with a sample-barcoded 5' primer and a J-beta primer mix that a second PCR of about 7 to 12 cycles was run. From the 5' RACE reads, TCRdb called clonotypes with MiXCR, one entry per CDR3 protein. This table has around 870,000 distinct CDR3 sequences, about 30% appearing once. The CDR3 loop spans 12 amino acids. The ends were cut back, 6 bases at V and 9 bases at J, with 15 bases in the middle. The germline V gene encodes CDR1 DFQATT and CDR2 SNEGSKA (reference sequence). This clonotype has at least ten counts.

This TCR was sampled from a woman of 80 years or more in good health. This rearrangement joins TRBV20-1 to TRBJ2-4; a weak D match, TRBD2 (5 bases). The specimen sequenced was blood. The CDR3 DNA follows: TGCAGTGCGAGGACTCCTGTGAGCATTCAGTACTTC. It is translated as CSARTPVSIQYF.